A single sample is the source of the 32 T cell receptor beta chains below, sequenced in a study of OX40 agonist ivuxolimab in advanced cancers. The table came from immunoSEQ multiplex PCR; TCRdb's copy has only in-frame clones and leaves some out. The sample lists around 84,000 clones, more than 70% seen once, with about 0.2% in the top ten. The sample in question was CD4+ or CD8+ T cells sorted from blood, obtained in a trial of the OX40 agonist ivuxolimab. These receptors were obtained from an adult with an advanced solid tumor such as melanoma, head and neck, liver or kidney cancer.

Here the CDR3 DNA reads TGTGCCAGCAGCTTGAACAGTCCGAACACTGAAGCTTTCTTT. It codes for CASSLNSPNTEAFF. This chain uses TRBV5-4 with TRBJ1-1, with D hard to call. Germline V gene lookup returns CDR1 SGHNT and CDR2 YYREEE (reference sequence). V lost 1 base to trimming and J lost 1 base, with 8 bases between them. The CDR3 is 14 amino acids.

This clone was observed a few times. The chain joins TRBV19 to TRBJ1-1; maybe TRBD1 (5 bases). The V end lost 4 bases, the J end lost 0 bases, and 9 bases lay between the germline ends. This CDR3 spans 14 amino acids. Germline V gene lookup returns CDR1 LNHDA and CDR2 SQIVND (reference sequence). CDR3 DNA sequence: TGTGCCAGTAGTACGACAGTCCTGAACACTGAAGCTTTCTTT. It encodes CASSTTVLNTEAFF.

The rearrangement uses TRBV6-4 and TRBJ1-4; D not certain. The CDR3 length is 14 residues. Germline V CDR1 and CDR2: MRHNA, SNTAGT. V was clipped by 4 bases and J by 3 bases, with 9 bases between them. CDR3 DNA: TGTGCCAGCAGTGGTTTATCTCCTAATGAAAAACTGTTTTTT. It codes for CASSGLSPNEKLFF.

The rearrangement uses TRBV28 and TRBJ1-6, with D tentatively TRBD1 (6 bases). V dropped 10 bases and J dropped 10 bases, with 29 bases sitting between them. This CDR3 has 17 residues. Germline CDR1 reads MDHEN; CDR2 reads SYDVKM. The CDR3 sequence is CATRRGWTFTVESPLHF. The CDR3 nucleotides read TGTGCCACCAGGAGGGGGTGGACATTTACGGTCGAATCACCCCTCCACTTT. Combining the CDR3 with reference TRBV28 and TRBJ1-6 gives the whole variable domain DVKVTQSSRYLVKRTGEKVFLECVQDMDHENMFWYRQDPGLGLRLIYFSYDVKMKEKGDIPEGYSVSREKKERFSLILESASTNQTSMYLCATRRGWTFTVESPLHFGNGTRLTVT.

The rearrangement uses TRBV30 and TRBJ1-2; no definite D call. The V gene's germline CDR1 is GTSNPN and CDR2 SVGIG (reference sequence). CDR3 length: 14 amino acids. V was clipped by 0 bases and J by 3 bases, with 11 bases between them. This chain's CDR3 is CAWSVRGGHYGYTF. The CDR3 DNA is TGTGCCTGGAGTGTACGGGGAGGGCACTATGGCTACACCTTC. Full variable domain (outside the CDR3, taken from reference TRBV30 and TRBJ1-2): SQTIHQWPATLVQPVGSPLSLECTVEGTSNPNLYWYRQAAGRGLQLLFYSVGIGQISSEVPQNLSASRPQDRQFILSSKKLLLSDSGFYLCAWSVRGGHYGYTFGSGTRLTVV.

J is TRBJ2-5 and V is TRBV5-6; 11 bases map to TRBD1. CDR1 is SGHDT and CDR2 is YYEEEE in the germline V gene. The CDR3 spans 15 residues. Germline trimming cut 1 base from V and 3 bases from J; bases unmatched to any gene: 2. The CDR3 region is CASSLPGQGEETQYF. CDR3 coding DNA: TGTGCCAGCAGCTTGCCGGGACAGGGGGAAGAGACCCAGTACTTC.

This rearrangement joins TRBV19 to TRBJ2-1; 13 positions agree with TRBD2. The CDR3 has 14 amino acids. Germline trimming cut 7 bases from V and 8 bases from J; bases unmatched to any gene: 5. CDR1 and CDR2 (germline): LNHDA, SQIVND (reference sequence). The CDR3 region has the DNA TGTGCCAGTAAGGGACTAGCGGGAAGCTATGAGCAGTTCTTC. Translated, it gives CASKGLAGSYEQFF. Supplemented by reference TRBV19 and TRBJ2-1, the full variable domain reads DGGITQSPKYLFRKEGQNVTLSCEQNLNHDAMYWYRQDPGQGLRLIYYSQIVNDFQKGDIAEGYSVSREKKESFPLTVTSAQKNPTAFYLCASKGLAGSYEQFFGPGTRLTVL.

The chain has TRBV6-5 and TRBJ2-5, with a weak D call TRBD2 (5 bases). From germline, CDR1 is MNHEY and CDR2 SVGAGI. CDR3 length equals 16 residues. V shed 2 bases and J shed 5 bases, with 18 bases lying between them. The CDR3 DNA follows: TGTGCCAGCAGTTACATGCGCGGGCTCGGCGGGGAGACCCAGTACTTC. The encoded protein is CASSYMRGLGGETQYF.

V and J are TRBV29-1 and TRBJ2-3; 8 bases map to TRBD1. Germline CDR1 is SQVTM and CDR2 is ANQGSEA. After removal of 7 bases from V and 8 bases from J, the junction contained 8 bases not matched to a gene. The CDR3 consists of 12 residues. The CDR3 region is CSGTHQGATQYF. The CDR3 nucleotides are TGCAGCGGCACGCACCAGGGGGCTACGCAGTATTTT.

The rearrangement links TRBV29-1 to TRBJ2-1; possible D gene TRBD1, 6 bases. This CDR3 region has 14 residues. V lost 3 bases, J lost 3 bases, and 12 bases lay in between. Germline CDR1 and CDR2: SQVTM and ANQGSEA. CDR3 nucleotides: TGCAGCGTTGATACCGGACAGCTCTACAATGAGCAGTTCTTC. Its protein product is CSVDTGQLYNEQFF.

V is TRBV6-1 and J is TRBJ1-4, with D perhaps matching TRBD1 (5 bases). Trimming removed 4 bases at V and 14 bases at J, with 11 bases between. Looked up from germline, CDR1 is MNHNS and CDR2 is SASEGT. The CDR3 loop spans 11 amino acids. CDR3 sequence reads: CASSVGQVLFF. The CDR3 DNA reads as TGTGCCAGCAGTGTTGGACAAGTTCTGTTTTTT.

The chain carries TRBV7-2 and TRBJ1-2, with 7 bases matching TRBD1. This CDR3 region has 14 residues. The J segment lost 4 bases and the V segment lost 5 bases, leaving 7 bases of the junction unmatched. CDR1 is SGHTA, CDR2 FQGNSA, per germline. The CDR3 DNA follows: TGTGCCAGCAGCCCTGACAGGGCCCCCTATGGCTACACCTTC. Its translation is CASSPDRAPYGYTF.

The gene calls are TRBV4-1 and TRBJ2-7; 13 nucleotides agree with TRBD2. CDR1 and CDR2 from the germline V gene are MGHRA and YSYEKL. The CDR3 has 17 residues. V lost 2 bases to trimming and J lost 4 bases; unmatched junction nucleotides: 8. The CDR3 sequence: CASSQTSGRAQVYEQYF. The CDR3 nucleotides are TGCGCCAGCAGCCAAACTAGCGGGAGGGCCCAAGTGTACGAGCAGTACTTC.

The gene calls are TRBV19 and TRBJ1-5; 8 bases line up with TRBD1. The germline V gene has CDR1 LNHDA and CDR2 SQIVND (reference sequence). This CDR3 has 17 residues. V lost 3 bases, J lost 6 bases, and 13 bases stayed unmatched. The CDR3 sequence: CASSIGGQATGGQPQHF. DNA of the CDR3: TGTGCCAGTAGTATTGGGGGACAGGCGACTGGGGGTCAGCCCCAGCATTTT.

CDR3: CASIRDFTFGYTF. CDR3 coding DNA: TGCGCCAGCATTAGGGACTTCACGTTTGGCTACACCTTC. The chain uses TRBV10-1 and TRBJ1-2; TRBD1 might be the D (5 bases). V was cut by 7 bases and J by 7 bases, with 16 bases left in between. From germline, CDR1 is WNHNN and CDR2 SYGVQD (reference sequence). The CDR3 has 13 residues.

The chain employs TRBV29-1 and TRBJ1-1, with D possibly matching TRBD1 (5 bases). V was shortened by 4 bases and J by 1 base, with 10 bases between the two germline ends. This CDR3 has 13 amino acids. The germline V gene encodes CDR1 SQVTM and CDR2 ANQGSEA. The CDR3 DNA is TGCAGCGTTGGGAGGGGACGGAACACTGAAGCTTTCTTT. Amino acids: CSVGRGRNTEAFF.

The CDR3 nucleotides are TGTGCCAGCAGTCCGCGTTGGCCGGGACAGCTCAAGGGCTATGGCTACACCTTC. The encoded protein is CASSPRWPGQLKGYGYTF. The rearrangement links TRBV27 to TRBJ1-2; TRBD1 agrees at 7 bases. The germline CDR1 and CDR2 sequences are MNHEY and SMNVEV (reference sequence). The CDR3 is 18 amino acids. Trimming took 5 bases from V and 4 from J; bases not matched to a gene: 19.

V usage is TRBV5-1 and J usage is TRBJ1-5; weak D call: TRBD1 (6 bases). The V gene lost 4 bases and the J gene lost 4 bases, with 15 bases spanning the gap. CDR1 is SGHRS, CDR2 YFSETQ, per germline. The CDR3 sequence is 15 residues long. The CDR3 sequence: CASSLQGGINQPQHF. The CDR3 DNA reads TGCGCCAGCAGCCTACAGGGCGGGATAAATCAGCCCCAGCATTTT.

This clone was observed once. J is TRBJ2-7 and V is TRBV15, with 7 positions matching TRBD1. The germline CDR1 and CDR2 sequences are LNHNV and YYDKDF (reference sequence). CDR3 length equals 16 residues. The ends lost 1 base at V and 6 bases at J; junction bases unmatched: 12. Here the CDR3 DNA reads TGTGCCACCAGCAGAGGCAAAGAGACAGGGATCCTCGAGCAGTACTTC. Its protein is CATSRGKETGILEQYF.

This clone has just a few counts. This chain connects TRBV28 to TRBJ1-5; D is uncertain. Germline V gives CDR1 MDHEN, CDR2 SYDVKM. The CDR3 consists of 10 residues. Trimming took off 5 bases at V and 6 bases at J, with 2 bases between the two ends. This chain's CDR3 is CASSTQPQHF. The CDR3 nucleotides read TGTGCCAGCAGTACTCAGCCCCAGCATTTT.

This clone was seen a handful of times. V gene TRBV11-3 combines with J gene TRBJ2-1; D gene ambiguous. Germline V CDR1 and CDR2: SGHNT, YENEEA. The CDR3 spans 15 residues. V lost 0 bases to trimming and J lost 4 bases, with 10 bases between them. The CDR3: CASSLDPVRYNEQFF. Written as DNA, the CDR3 is TGTGCCAGCAGCTTAGATCCTGTCAGGTACAATGAGCAGTTCTTC.

The chain links TRBV5-8 to TRBJ1-1; D gene unclear. Germline V lookup: CDR1 SGHTS, CDR2 YDEGEE. This CDR3 spans 14 amino acids. V was trimmed by 0 bases and J by 6 bases, leaving 12 bases between them. The CDR3 DNA follows: TGTGCCAGCAGCTTGGGAGAGATCGTATCTGAAGCTTTCTTT. It specifies CASSLGEIVSEAFF.

The chain employs TRBV9 and TRBJ1-1; D may be TRBD1 (5 bases). This CDR3 contains 14 residues. Germline assignment: CDR1 SGDLS and CDR2 YYNGEE. Deletions cut 4 bases from V and 7 bases from J, with 17 bases between. The CDR3 nucleotides read TGTGCCAGCAGCATAGCGGGGGGGACGAGTGAAGCTTTCTTT. This sequence encodes CASSIAGGTSEAFF. Complete variable domain (other parts from reference TRBV9 and TRBJ1-1): DSGVTQTPKHLITATGQRVTLRCSPRSGDLSVYWYQQSLDQGLQFLIQYYNGEERAKGNILERFSAQQFPDLHSELNLSSLELGDSALYFCASSIAGGTSEAFFGQGTRLTVV.

As DNA, the CDR3 is TGTGCCAGCAGCTCCCGGACTAGCGGGATAGGGGCAGATACGCAGTATTTT. It codes for CASSSRTSGIGADTQYF. The genes are TRBV11-2 and TRBJ2-3; 12 bases map to TRBD2. V was clipped by 4 bases and J by 4 bases; unmatched bases: 9. Germline CDR1 reads SGHAT; CDR2 reads FQNNGV. The CDR3 runs to 17 residues.

The chain uses TRBV15 and TRBJ2-7; 7 nucleotides match TRBD1. This CDR3 has 18 residues. Trimming removed 0 bases from V and 2 bases from J; junction bases left unmatched: 13. The germline CDR1 and CDR2 sequences are LNHNV and YYDKDF (reference sequence). As DNA, the CDR3 is TGTGCCACCAGCAGAGATAGGGCGACGTCGGGACAGCCCTACGAGCAGTACTTC. Residues: CATSRDRATSGQPYEQYF.

The rearrangement joins TRBV15 to TRBJ1-3, with a weak D call TRBD1 (6 bases). CDR1 is LNHNV and CDR2 is YYDKDF in the germline V gene (reference sequence). This CDR3 is 16 amino acids long. Trimming pared 0 bases from V and 0 bases from J, leaving 9 bases between. DNA of the CDR3: TGTGCCACCAGCAGAGAGGGACACCACTCTGGAAACACCATATATTTT. It codes for CATSREGHHSGNTIYF.

V gene TRBV11-3 combines with J gene TRBJ2-1; maybe TRBD2 (6 bases). The CDR3 spans 13 residues. Germline V lookup: CDR1 SGHNT, CDR2 YENEEA. V was pared by 5 bases and J by 13 bases, with 18 bases between. The CDR3 here is CASSAQLRGVQFF. DNA of the CDR3: TGTGCCAGCAGCGCCCAGTTGCGGGGAGTTCAGTTCTTC.

This chain links TRBV27 with TRBJ2-1; 10 positions agree with TRBD2. CDR1 is MNHEY and CDR2 is SMNVEV in the germline V gene (reference sequence). The ends lost 5 bases at V and 5 bases at J; junction bases unmatched: 6. This CDR3 has 15 amino acids. The CDR3 spells CASSLAGVVNNEQFF. The DNA for the CDR3 is TGTGCCAGCAGTCTAGCGGGAGTAGTCAACAATGAGCAGTTCTTC.

The chain links TRBV11-2 to TRBJ2-3; the D is unclear. The CDR3 extends over 13 amino acids. The germline V gene encodes CDR1 SGHAT and CDR2 FQNNGV. Trimming removed 0 bases at V and 6 bases at J, with 7 bases between. CDR3 loop: CASSLDLLDTQYF. The CDR3 nucleotides read TGTGCCAGCAGCTTAGATCTGTTGGATACGCAGTATTTT.

This clone was detected only once. The chain is built from TRBV6-4 and TRBJ2-1; possibly TRBD2 for D (5 bases). This CDR3 is built from 14 residues. Germline V CDR1 and CDR2: MRHNA, SNTAGT. The V gene lost 6 bases and the J gene lost 6 bases, with 15 bases spanning the gap. This CDR3 reads CASSPEEVSNEQFF. In nucleotides, the CDR3 is TGTGCCAGCAGCCCAGAGGAGGTATCCAATGAGCAGTTCTTC.

The genes are TRBV6-1 and TRBJ1-2; TRBD1 is a possible D gene (6 bases). The CDR3 covers 14 residues. CDR1 and CDR2 (germline): MNHNS, SASEGT. V dropped 10 bases and J dropped 6 bases, with 21 bases sitting between them. The CDR3 DNA reads TGTGCCAACCGGGGAACAGGGTGGATGGATGGCTACACCTTC. It yields the protein CANRGTGWMDGYTF.

In this sample, this clone turned up once. V usage is TRBV30 and J usage is TRBJ1-3, with D hard to call. CDR3 length: 11 amino acids. V lost 3 bases and J lost 6, with 6 bases in between. The germline gives CDR1 GTSNPN, CDR2 SVGIG (reference sequence). CDR3 bases: TGTGCCTGGAGCCGTCTAAACACCATATATTTT. This gives the protein CAWSRLNTIYF.